The 8 T cell receptor beta chains below come from one sample, sequenced in a study of shared clonotypes between healthy human individuals. The table came from immunoSEQ multiplex PCR; TCRdb's copy has only in-frame clones and leaves some out. The data hold under 600,000 clones, with about 96% observed a single time. The source material was naive CD4+ T cells sorted from blood. Subset here: CD45RA+ positively selected. These receptors all stem from a woman aged 25 to 45 in good health.

The V call is TRBV2, the J call TRBJ2-5, with 7 nucleotides matching TRBD1. V lost 8 bases, J lost 4 bases, and 7 bases stayed unmatched. CDR3 size: 13 residues. Per the germline V gene, CDR1 is SNHLY and CDR2 is FYNNEI. The CDR3 sequence: CASADRVRETQYF. CDR3 DNA sequence: TGTGCCAGCGCCGACAGGGTGAGAGAGACCCAGTACTTC.

This chain uses TRBV11-3 with TRBJ2-4; a possible D gene is TRBD1 (6 bases). Trimming took off 5 bases at V and 7 bases at J, with 21 bases between the two ends. There are 16 residues in the CDR3. Germline CDR1 and CDR2: SGHNT and YENEEA. The CDR3 is CASSTSGPDRRNIQYF. CDR3 DNA: TGTGCCAGCAGCACCTCCGGACCCGACAGGCGGAACATTCAGTACTTC.

This rearrangement joins TRBV7-9 to TRBJ1-3; D uncertain. The CDR3 loop spans 15 amino acids. V was cut by 8 bases and J by 0 bases, with 14 bases left in between. Germline V lookup: CDR1 SEHNR, CDR2 FQNEAQ (reference sequence). Here the CDR3 DNA reads TGTGCCAGCTCCCAAAACACCCACTCTGGAAACACCATATATTTT. Amino acid sequence: CASSQNTHSGNTIYF.

This chain uses TRBV10-3 with TRBJ2-5; D gene uncertain. The germline V and J ends were trimmed by 3 bases and 5 bases, with 4 bases remaining between them. Germline-derived CDR1 and CDR2 are ENHRY and SYGVKD. The CDR3 extends over 11 amino acids. CDR3 nucleotides: TGTGCCATCAGTGATTGGGAGACCCAGTACTTC. Residues: CAISDWETQYF.

The rearrangement joins TRBV6-5 to TRBJ1-4; 7 nucleotides line up with TRBD1. V dropped 6 bases and J dropped 8; count of bases not matched to a gene: 9. Germline V gene data show CDR1 as MNHEY and CDR2 as SVGAGI. The CDR3 loop spans 14 amino acids. The CDR3 is CASRRTRGREKLFF. CDR3 coding DNA: TGTGCCAGCAGGAGGACAAGGGGGCGCGAAAAACTGTTTTTT.

The chain is built from TRBV28 and TRBJ1-4; TRBD1 matches at 8 bases. The germline V gene encodes CDR1 MDHEN and CDR2 SYDVKM. Trimming removed 5 bases from V and 4 bases from J; junction bases left unmatched: 12. This CDR3 has 17 amino acids. The CDR3 nucleotides are TGTGCCAGCAGTGGCTCCGCGACAGGGGCCGTTAATGAAAAACTGTTTTTT. Translating it yields CASSGSATGAVNEKLFF.

The rearrangement joins TRBV28 to TRBJ1-1; perhaps TRBD1 as D (6 bases). V lost 2 bases, J lost 4 bases, and 11 bases lay in between. Germline values: CDR1 MDHEN, CDR2 SYDVKM. The CDR3 consists of 14 residues. Here the CDR3 reads CASSLTGWITEAFF. The DNA for the CDR3 is TGTGCCAGCAGTTTAACAGGGTGGATCACTGAAGCTTTCTTT. Full variable domain (remainder filled in from reference TRBV28 and TRBJ1-1): DVKVTQSSRYLVKRTGEKVFLECVQDMDHENMFWYRQDPGLGLRLIYFSYDVKMKEKGDIPEGYSVSREKKERFSLILESASTNQTSMYLCASSLTGWITEAFFGQGTRLTVV.

The chain combines TRBV10-1 with TRBJ2-1, with unresolved D. The CDR3 runs to 18 residues. V was cut by 0 bases and J by 1 base, with 16 bases left in between. In germline, CDR1 is WNHNN, CDR2 SYGVQD (reference sequence). CDR3 in DNA: TGCGCCAGCAGTGAGTCGATTCTAAGGGTAGGATCCTACAATGAGCAGTTCTTC. Protein sequence: CASSESILRVGSYNEQFF.